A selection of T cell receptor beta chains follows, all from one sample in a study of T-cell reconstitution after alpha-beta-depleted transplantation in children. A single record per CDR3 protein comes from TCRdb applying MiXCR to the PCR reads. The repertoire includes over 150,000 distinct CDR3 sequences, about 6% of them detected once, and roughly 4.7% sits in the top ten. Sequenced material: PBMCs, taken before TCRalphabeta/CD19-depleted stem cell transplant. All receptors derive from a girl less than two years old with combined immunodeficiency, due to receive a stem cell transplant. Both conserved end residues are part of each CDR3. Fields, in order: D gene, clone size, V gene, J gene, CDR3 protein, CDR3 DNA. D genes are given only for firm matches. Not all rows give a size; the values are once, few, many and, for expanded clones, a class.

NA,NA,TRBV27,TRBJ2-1,CASGPGPSGNEQFF,TGTGCCAGCGGCCCGGGCCCCTCGGGCAATGAGCAGTTCTTC
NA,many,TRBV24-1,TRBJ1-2,CATWRPNYGYTF,TGTGCCACCTGGAGACCAAACTATGGCTACACCTTC
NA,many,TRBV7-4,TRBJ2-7,CASSDPPSSYEQYF,TGTGCCAGCTCCGATCCCCCAAGCTCCTACGAGCAGTACTTC
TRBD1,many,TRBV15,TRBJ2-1,CATSREVGQGNNEQFF,TGTGCCACCAGCAGAGAGGTCGGACAGGGCAACAATGAGCAGTTCTTC
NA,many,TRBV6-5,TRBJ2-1,CASSILAGGAREQFF,TGTGCCAGCAGTATACTAGCCGGAGGGGCAAGAGAGCAGTTCTTC
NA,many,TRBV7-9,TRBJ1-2,CASSSFYGYTF,TGTGCCAGCAGCTCCTTCTATGGCTACACCTTC
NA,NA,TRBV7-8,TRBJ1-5,CASSLVVAGINQPQHF,TGTGCCAGCAGCTTAGTAGTAGCAGGGATCAATCAGCCCCAGCATTTT
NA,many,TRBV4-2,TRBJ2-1,CASSQDSRSKEQFF,TGTGCCAGCAGCCAAGATTCCCGCAGTAAGGAGCAGTTCTTC
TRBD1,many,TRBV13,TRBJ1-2,CASSKRQGIHYGYTF,TGTGCCAGCAGCAAACGACAGGGGATTCACTATGGCTACACCTTC
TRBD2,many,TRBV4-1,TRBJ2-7,CASSPPGGGDSYEQYF,TGCGCCAGCAGCCCACCAGGCGGGGGAGACTCCTACGAGCAGTACTTC
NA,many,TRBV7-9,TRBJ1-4,CASGGGGYELFF,TGTGCCAGCGGCGGAGGAGGGTATGAACTGTTTTTT
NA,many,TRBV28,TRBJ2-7,CASSILEDEQYF,TGTGCCAGCAGTATACTAGAGGACGAGCAGTACTTC
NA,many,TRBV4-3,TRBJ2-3,CASSQEIGVSDTQYF,TGCGCCAGCAGCCAAGAGATCGGGGTCTCAGATACGCAGTATTTT
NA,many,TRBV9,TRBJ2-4,CASSPRWGTIQYF,TGTGCCAGCAGCCCGAGGTGGGGCACAATTCAGTACTTC
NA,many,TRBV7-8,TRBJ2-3,CASSLGQGLPTDTQYF,TGTGCCAGCAGCTTAGGCCAGGGCCTCCCCACAGATACGCAGTATTTT
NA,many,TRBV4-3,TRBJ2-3,CASSQGWTDTQYF,TGCGCCAGCAGCCAAGGTTGGACAGATACGCAGTATTTT
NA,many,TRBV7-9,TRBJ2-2,CASSSGQNTGELFF,TGTGCCAGCAGCTCCGGACAAAACACCGGGGAGCTGTTTTTT
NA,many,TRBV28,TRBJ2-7,CASRTWTEGLTYEQYF,TGTGCCAGCAGAACCTGGACAGAAGGATTAACCTACGAGCAGTACTTC
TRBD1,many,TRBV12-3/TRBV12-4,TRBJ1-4,CASSLDRGEGEKLFF,TGTGCCAGCAGTCTAGACAGGGGAGAAGGTGAAAAACTGTTTTTT
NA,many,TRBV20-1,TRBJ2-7,CSASSGRIYEQYF,TGCAGTGCTAGTTCCGGACGAATCTACGAGCAGTACTTC
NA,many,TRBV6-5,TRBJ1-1,CASSPGVAEAFF,TGTGCCAGCAGTCCAGGTGTCGCTGAAGCTTTCTTT
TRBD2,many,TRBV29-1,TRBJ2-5,CSVGPLSGEETQYF,TGCAGCGTTGGTCCCCTAAGCGGGGAAGAGACCCAGTACTTC
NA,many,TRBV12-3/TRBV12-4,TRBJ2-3,CASTPGLPTDTQYF,TGTGCCAGCACTCCCGGACTCCCCACAGATACGCAGTATTTT
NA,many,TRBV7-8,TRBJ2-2,CASSFITGEVFTGELFF,TGTGCCAGCAGCTTTATCACTGGGGAAGTATTTACCGGGGAGCTGTTTTTT
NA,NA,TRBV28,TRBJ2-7,CASSFSQGLYEQYF,TGTGCCAGCAGTTTTAGCCAGGGCCTTTACGAGCAGTACTTC
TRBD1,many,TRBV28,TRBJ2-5,CASSPDRESKETQYF,TGTGCCAGCAGTCCAGACAGGGAAAGCAAAGAGACCCAGTACTTC
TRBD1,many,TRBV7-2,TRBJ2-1,CASSFTGGLEQFF,TGTGCCAGCAGCTTTACAGGGGGCCTTGAGCAGTTCTTC
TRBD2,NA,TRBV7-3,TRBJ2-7,CASSLYASGIDEQYF,TGTGCCAGCAGCTTATACGCTAGCGGGATAGACGAGCAGTACTTC
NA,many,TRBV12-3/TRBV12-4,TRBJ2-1,CASSLWVNEQFF,TGTGCCAGCAGTTTATGGGTCAATGAGCAGTTCTTC
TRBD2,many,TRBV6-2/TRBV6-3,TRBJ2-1,CASSYSNPSGRAYNEQFF,TGTGCCAGCAGTTACTCCAACCCTAGCGGGAGGGCCTACAATGAGCAGTTCTTC
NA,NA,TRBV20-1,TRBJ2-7,CSARDGSSYEQYF,TGCAGTGCTAGAGATGGAAGTAGCTACGAGCAGTACTTC
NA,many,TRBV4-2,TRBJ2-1,CASSTGDPYNEQFF,TGTGCCAGCAGCACTGGAGACCCCTACAATGAGCAGTTCTTC
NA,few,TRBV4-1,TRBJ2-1,CASSQGGGRNEQFF,TGCGCCAGCAGCCAAGGGGGGGGCCGCAATGAGCAGTTCTTC
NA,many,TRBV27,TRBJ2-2,CASSLSLVGGELFF,TGTGCCAGCAGTTTAAGTCTGGTTGGCGGGGAGCTGTTTTTT
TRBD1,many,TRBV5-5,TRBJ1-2,CASSPGTGNSYGYTF,TGTGCCAGCAGCCCCGGGACAGGGAATAGCTATGGCTACACCTTC
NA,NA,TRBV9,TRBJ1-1,CASSVGLLIGGTEAFF,TGTGCCAGCAGCGTAGGGCTTCTCATTGGTGGCACTGAAGCTTTCTTT
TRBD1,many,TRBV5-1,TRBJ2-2,CASSPHRGLNTGELFF,TGCGCCAGCAGCCCTCACAGGGGGCTAAACACCGGGGAGCTGTTTTTT
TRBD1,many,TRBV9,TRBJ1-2,CASSPGTVVHGYTF,TGTGCCAGCAGCCCCGGGACAGTTGTGCATGGCTACACCTTC
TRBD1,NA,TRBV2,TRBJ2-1,CASSTKTGGWGYNEQFF,TGTGCCAGCAGTACTAAAACAGGGGGTTGGGGATACAATGAGCAGTTCTTC
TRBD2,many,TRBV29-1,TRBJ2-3,CSVETSGGLTDTQYF,TGCAGCGTTGAGACTAGCGGGGGGCTCACAGATACGCAGTATTTT
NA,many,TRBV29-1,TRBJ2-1,CSAVGIHEQFF,TGCAGCGCGGTGGGGATCCATGAGCAGTTCTTC
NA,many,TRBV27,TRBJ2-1,CASTYGVIGPSSYNEQFF,TGTGCCAGCACTTATGGGGTTATTGGACCGAGCTCCTACAATGAGCAGTTCTTC
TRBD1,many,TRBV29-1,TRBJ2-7,CSVVQRDRGYEQYF,TGCAGCGTTGTTCAACGAGACAGGGGATACGAGCAGTACTTC
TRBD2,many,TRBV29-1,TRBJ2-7,CSVGGTSGQPFYEQYF,TGCAGCGTTGGTGGGACTAGCGGGCAGCCTTTCTACGAGCAGTACTTC
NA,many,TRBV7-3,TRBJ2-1,CASSLVVSDKGNEQFF,TGTGCCAGCAGCTTAGTCGTGAGCGACAAAGGTAATGAGCAGTTCTTC